This TCR beta chain is from a study of T-cell memory formation after mild COVID-19. About the research overall: There were largely donor-specific TCR clusters.

The junction had 8 bases not matched to a gene; V was cut back by 4 bases and J by 6 bases. The length of the CDR3 is 14 residues. From germline, CDR1 is SGHTA and CDR2 FQGTGA. TCRdb used MiXCR to reprocess the 5' RACE reads, holding one entry per CDR3 protein. The table shows more than 400,000 distinct CDR3 sequences, with about 18% occurring only once. This clonotype has just a few counts. Its target is not known. Study results and caveats: Pre-infection memory already had some responding clones, implying cross-reactive memory joined. Among contracting clones, CD4+ were mainly CM/EM and CD8+ enriched in EMRA. Day 15 to 85 contracting clones showed balanced CD4/CD8; later expanders leaned CD4+.

The clonotype was recovered from an adult woman who had mild COVID-19 (a few samples of this study predate the infection). Cell type and time point are not known. The chain uses TRBV7-3 and TRBJ1-1, with 7 bases matching TRBD1. The specimen sequenced was PBMCs or a T cell subset sorted from them (not recorded which). The CDR3 is CASSSTGIGAEAFF. The CDR3 DNA follows: TGTGCCAGCAGCTCGACAGGGATTGGGGCTGAAGCTTTCTTT.